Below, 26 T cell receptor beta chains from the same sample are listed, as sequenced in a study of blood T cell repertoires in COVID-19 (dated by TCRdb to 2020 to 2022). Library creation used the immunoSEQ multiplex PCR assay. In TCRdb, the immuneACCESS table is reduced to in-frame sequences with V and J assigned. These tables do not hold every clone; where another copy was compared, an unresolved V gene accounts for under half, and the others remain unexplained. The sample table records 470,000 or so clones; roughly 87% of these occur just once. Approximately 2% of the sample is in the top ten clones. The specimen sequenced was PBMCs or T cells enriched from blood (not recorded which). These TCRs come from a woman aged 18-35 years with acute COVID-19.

CDR3 sequence: CASLASGATGELFF. The DNA for the CDR3 is TGCGCCAGCCTGGCAAGCGGGGCCACCGGGGAGCTGTTTTTT. V and J are TRBV5-1 and TRBJ2-2, with 7 positions matching TRBD2. Germline values: CDR1 SGHRS, CDR2 YFSETQ. V trimming: 7 bases; J trimming: 4 bases; junction bases outside the gene matches: 7. CDR3 length: 14 amino acids.

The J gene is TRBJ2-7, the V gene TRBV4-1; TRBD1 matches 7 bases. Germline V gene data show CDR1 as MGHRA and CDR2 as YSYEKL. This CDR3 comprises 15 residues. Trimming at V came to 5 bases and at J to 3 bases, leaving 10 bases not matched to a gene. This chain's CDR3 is CASSSILGQNYEQYF. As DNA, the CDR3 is TGCGCCAGCAGCTCAATACTGGGACAGAACTACGAGCAGTACTTC.

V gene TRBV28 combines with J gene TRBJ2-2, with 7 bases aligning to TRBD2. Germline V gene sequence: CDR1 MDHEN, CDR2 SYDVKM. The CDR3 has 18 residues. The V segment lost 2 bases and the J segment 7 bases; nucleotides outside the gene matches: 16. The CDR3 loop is CASSLQFGGGLNGGELFF. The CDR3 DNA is TGTGCCAGCAGTTTACAATTCGGGGGAGGGCTAAACGGCGGGGAGCTGTTTTTT.

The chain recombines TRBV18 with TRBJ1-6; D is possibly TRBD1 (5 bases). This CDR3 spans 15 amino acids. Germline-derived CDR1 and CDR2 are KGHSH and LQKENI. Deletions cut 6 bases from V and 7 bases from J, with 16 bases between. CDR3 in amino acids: CASSIPPRGNSPLHF. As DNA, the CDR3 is TGTGCCAGCTCGATCCCACCGCGGGGGAATTCACCCCTCCACTTT.

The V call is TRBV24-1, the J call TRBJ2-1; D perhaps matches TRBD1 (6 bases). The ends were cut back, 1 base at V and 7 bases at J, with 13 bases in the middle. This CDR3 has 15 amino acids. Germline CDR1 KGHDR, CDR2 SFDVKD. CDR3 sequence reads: CATSDLGQGTNEQFF. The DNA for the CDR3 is TGTGCCACCAGTGATTTAGGGCAGGGGACGAATGAGCAGTTCTTC.

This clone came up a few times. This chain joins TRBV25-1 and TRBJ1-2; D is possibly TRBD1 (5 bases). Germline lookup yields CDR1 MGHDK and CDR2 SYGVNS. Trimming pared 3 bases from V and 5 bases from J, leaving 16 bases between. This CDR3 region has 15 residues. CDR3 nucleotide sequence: TGTGCCAGCAGTGATGAGGCCCAGGGATCATATGGCTACACCTTC. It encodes CASSDEAQGSYGYTF.

CDR3 nucleotides: TGTGCCAGCAGCTTATCCAGGCCTGCGGGTGAGCAGTTCTTC. This sequence encodes CASSLSRPAGEQFF. The chain employs TRBV7-2 and TRBJ2-1; tentatively, D is TRBD2 (5 bases). CDR3 size: 14 residues. The germline CDR1 and CDR2 sequences are SGHTA and FQGNSA. The V end was cut by 2 bases, the J end by 9 bases, with 14 bases between.

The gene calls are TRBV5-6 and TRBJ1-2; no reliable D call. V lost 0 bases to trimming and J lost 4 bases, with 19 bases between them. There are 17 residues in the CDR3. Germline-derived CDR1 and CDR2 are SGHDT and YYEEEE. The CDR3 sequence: CASSLARDLKVGYGYTF. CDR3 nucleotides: TGTGCCAGCAGCTTGGCACGCGATTTAAAAGTCGGCTATGGCTACACCTTC.

CDR3 in DNA: TGCGCCAGCAGCCCGCGAGGGCAGAACAATGAGCAGTTCTTC. It codes for CASSPRGQNNEQFF. The J gene is TRBJ2-1, the V gene TRBV5-1; D is perhaps TRBD2 (5 bases). V gave up 4 bases and J gave up 5 bases, with 13 bases separating them. The CDR3 covers 14 residues. Germline assignment: CDR1 SGHRS and CDR2 YFSETQ.

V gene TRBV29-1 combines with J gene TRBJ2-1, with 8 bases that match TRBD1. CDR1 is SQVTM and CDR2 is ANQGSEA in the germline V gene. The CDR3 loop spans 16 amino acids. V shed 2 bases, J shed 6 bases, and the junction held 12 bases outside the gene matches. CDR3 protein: CSVEPTRTGWGNEQFF. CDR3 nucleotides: TGCAGCGTTGAACCTACGAGGACAGGGTGGGGCAATGAGCAGTTCTTC.

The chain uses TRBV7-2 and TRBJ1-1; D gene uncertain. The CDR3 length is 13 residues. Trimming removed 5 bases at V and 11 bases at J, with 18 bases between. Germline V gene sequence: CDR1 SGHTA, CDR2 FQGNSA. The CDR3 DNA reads TGTGCCAGCAGCGGCACACGCGGCCTAGTGGCTTTCTTT. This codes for CASSGTRGLVAFF.

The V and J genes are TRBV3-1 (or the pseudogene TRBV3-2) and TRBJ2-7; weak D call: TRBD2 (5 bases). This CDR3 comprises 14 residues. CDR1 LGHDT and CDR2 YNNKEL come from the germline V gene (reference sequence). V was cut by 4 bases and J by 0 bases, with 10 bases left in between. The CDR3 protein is CASSLTRDSYEQYF. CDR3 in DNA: TGTGCCAGCAGCCTGACACGGGACTCCTACGAGCAGTACTTC.

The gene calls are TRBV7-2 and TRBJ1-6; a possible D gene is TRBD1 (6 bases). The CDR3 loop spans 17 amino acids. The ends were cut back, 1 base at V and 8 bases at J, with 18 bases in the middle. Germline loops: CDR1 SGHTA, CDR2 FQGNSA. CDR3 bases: TGTGCCAGCAGCTTAGGGGGGCTCCGTAGTGGAGATTCACCCCTCCACTTT. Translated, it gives CASSLGGLRSGDSPLHF. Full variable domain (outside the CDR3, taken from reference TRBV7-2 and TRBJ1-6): GAGVSQSPSNKVTEKGKDVELRCDPISGHTALYWYRQSLGQGLEFLIYFQGNSAPDKSGLPSDRFSAERTGGSVSTLTIQRTQQEDSAVYLCASSLGGLRSGDSPLHFGNGTRLTVT.

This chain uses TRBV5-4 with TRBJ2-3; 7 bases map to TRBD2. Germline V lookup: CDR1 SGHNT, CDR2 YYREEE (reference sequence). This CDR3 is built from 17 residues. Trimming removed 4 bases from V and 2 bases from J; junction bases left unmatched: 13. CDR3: CASSPYASGAFTDTQYF. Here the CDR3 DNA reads TGTGCCAGCAGCCCGTACGCTAGCGGCGCTTTCACAGATACGCAGTATTTT.

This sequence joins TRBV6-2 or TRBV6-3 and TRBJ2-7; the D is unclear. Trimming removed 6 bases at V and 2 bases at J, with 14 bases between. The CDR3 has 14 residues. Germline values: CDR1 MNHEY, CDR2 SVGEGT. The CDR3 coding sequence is TGTGCCAGCAGCCTGACAATTGGCGCCTACGAGCAGTACTTC. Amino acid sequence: CASSLTIGAYEQYF.

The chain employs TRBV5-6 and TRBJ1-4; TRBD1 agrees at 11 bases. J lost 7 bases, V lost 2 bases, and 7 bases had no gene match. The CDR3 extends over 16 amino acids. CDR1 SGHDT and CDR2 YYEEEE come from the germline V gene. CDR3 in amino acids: CASSLRTGGGGEKLFF. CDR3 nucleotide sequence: TGTGCCAGCAGCTTACGGACAGGGGGCGGTGGTGAAAAACTGTTTTTT. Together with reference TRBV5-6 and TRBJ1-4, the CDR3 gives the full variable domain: DAGVTQSPTHLIKTRGQQVTLRCSPKSGHDTVSWYQQALGQGPQFIFQYYEEEERQRGNFPDRFSGHQFPNYSSELNVNALLLGDSALYLCASSLRTGGGGEKLFFGSGTQLSVL.

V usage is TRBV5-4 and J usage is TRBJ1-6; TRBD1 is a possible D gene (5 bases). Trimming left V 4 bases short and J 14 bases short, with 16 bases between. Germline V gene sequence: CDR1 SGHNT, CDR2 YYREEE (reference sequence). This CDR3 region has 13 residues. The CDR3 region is CASSSTSGWSLHF. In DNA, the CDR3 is TGTGCCAGCAGCAGCACCTCAGGGTGGTCCCTCCACTTT. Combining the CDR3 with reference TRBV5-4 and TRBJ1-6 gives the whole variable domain ETGVTQSPTHLIKTRGQQVTLRCSSQSGHNTVSWYQQALGQGPQFIFQYYREEENGRGNFPPRFSGLQFPNYSSELNVNALELDDSALYLCASSSTSGWSLHFGNGTRLTVT.

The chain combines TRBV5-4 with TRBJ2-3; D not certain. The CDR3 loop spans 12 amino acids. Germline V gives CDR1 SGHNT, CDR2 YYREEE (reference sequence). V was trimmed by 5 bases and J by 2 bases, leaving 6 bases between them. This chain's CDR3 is CASRLDTDTQYF. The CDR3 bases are TGTGCCAGCAGACTTGACACAGATACGCAGTATTTT.

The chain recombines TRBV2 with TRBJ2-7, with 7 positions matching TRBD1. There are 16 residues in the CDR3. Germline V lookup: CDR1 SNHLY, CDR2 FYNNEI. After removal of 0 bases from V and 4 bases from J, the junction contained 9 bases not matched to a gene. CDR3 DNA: TGTGCCAGCAGTGAAGCACGACAGGGCCCCATGTACGAGCAGTACTTC. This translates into CASSEARQGPMYEQYF.

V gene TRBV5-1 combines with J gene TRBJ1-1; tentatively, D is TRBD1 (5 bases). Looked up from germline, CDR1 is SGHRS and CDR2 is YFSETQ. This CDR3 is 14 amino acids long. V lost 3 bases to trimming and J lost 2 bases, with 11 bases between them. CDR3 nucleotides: TGCGCCAGCAGCTGGGGGAGGAGAAACACTGAAGCTTTCTTT. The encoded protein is CASSWGRRNTEAFF.

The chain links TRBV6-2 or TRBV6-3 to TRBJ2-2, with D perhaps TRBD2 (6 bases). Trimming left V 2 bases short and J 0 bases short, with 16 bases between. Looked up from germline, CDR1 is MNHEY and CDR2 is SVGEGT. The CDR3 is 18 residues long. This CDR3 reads CASSYPPLARANTGELFF. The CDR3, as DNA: TGTGCCAGCAGTTACCCACCCCTAGCGCGGGCGAACACCGGGGAGCTGTTTTTT.

The CDR3 nucleotides read TGTGCCAGCAGCGTTGACAGGGGGGAAGAGACCCAGTACTTC. Translation gives CASSVDRGEETQYF. The chain couples TRBV9 to TRBJ2-5, with 9 positions matching TRBD1. Trimming cost V 2 bases and J 3 bases; bases outside gene matches: 2. The V gene's germline CDR1 is SGDLS and CDR2 YYNGEE. The CDR3 has 14 residues.

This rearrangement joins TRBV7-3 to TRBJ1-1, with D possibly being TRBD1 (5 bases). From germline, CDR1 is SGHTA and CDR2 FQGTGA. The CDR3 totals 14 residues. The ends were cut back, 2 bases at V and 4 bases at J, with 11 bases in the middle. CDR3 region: CASSLQGGVTEAFF. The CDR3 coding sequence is TGTGCCAGCAGCTTACAGGGAGGGGTCACTGAAGCTTTCTTT. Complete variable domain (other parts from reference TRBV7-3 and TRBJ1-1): GAGVSQTPSNKVTEKGKYVELRCDPISGHTALYWYRQSLGQGPEFLIYFQGTGAADDSGLPNDRFFAVRPEGSVSTLKIQRTERGDSAVYLCASSLQGGVTEAFFGQGTRLTVV.

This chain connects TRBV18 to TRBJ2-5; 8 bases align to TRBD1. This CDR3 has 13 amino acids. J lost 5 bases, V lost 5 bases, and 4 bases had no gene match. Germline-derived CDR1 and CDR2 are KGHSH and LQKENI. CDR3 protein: CASSTRQGETQYF. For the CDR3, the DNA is TGTGCCAGCTCAACCCGACAGGGGGAGACCCAGTACTTC.

CDR3 sequence: CASNLGDSSYEQYF. CDR3 coding DNA: TGCGCCAGCAACCTGGGGGACAGCTCCTACGAGCAGTACTTC. The rearrangement joins TRBV5-1 to TRBJ2-7, with 7 nucleotides matching TRBD1. This CDR3 region has 14 residues. Germline V gene lookup returns CDR1 SGHRS and CDR2 YFSETQ. The V segment lost 6 bases and the J segment 0 bases; nucleotides outside the gene matches: 6.

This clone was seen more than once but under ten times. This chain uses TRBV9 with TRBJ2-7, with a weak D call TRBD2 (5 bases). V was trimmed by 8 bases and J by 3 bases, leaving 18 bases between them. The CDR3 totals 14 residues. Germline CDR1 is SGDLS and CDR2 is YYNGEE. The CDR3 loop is CASSGSGSFYEQYF. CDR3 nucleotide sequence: TGTGCCAGTTCGGGGTCGGGATCTTTCTACGAGCAGTACTTC. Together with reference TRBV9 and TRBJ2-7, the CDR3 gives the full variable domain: DSGVTQTPKHLITATGQRVTLRCSPRSGDLSVYWYQQSLDQGLQFLIQYYNGEERAKGNILERFSAQQFPDLHSELNLSSLELGDSALYFCASSGSGSFYEQYFGPGTRLTVT.